These 28 T cell receptor beta chains share one sample of origin, sequenced in a study of cytomegalovirus exposure and HLA in healthy donors. PCR employed 60 Vbeta and 13 Jbeta primers. The data were produced by immunoSEQ multiplex PCR, yet TCRdb's version contains in-frame clones alone and is incomplete. The sample lists tens of thousands of clones; roughly 80% were seen once. The sample consisted of PBMCs. All receptors derive from a woman aged 30 to 39 in good health and CMV-seronegative.

This clone was seen more than once but under ten times. The chain has TRBV6-1 and TRBJ1-1; D is ambiguous. CDR3 length: 13 amino acids. The V end was cut by 5 bases, the J end by 5 bases, with 12 bases between. CDR1 and CDR2 (germline): MNHNS, SASEGT. This chain's CDR3 is CASSSGRNTEAFF. CDR3 bases: TGTGCCAGCAGTTCCGGGAGGAATACTGAAGCTTTCTTT.

V gene TRBV19 combines with J gene TRBJ2-6; TRBD1 agrees at 7 bases. The CDR3 contains 15 residues. V shed 3 bases, J shed 2 bases, and the junction held 1 base outside the gene matches. Germline assignment: CDR1 LNHDA and CDR2 SQIVND (reference sequence). CDR3 coding DNA: TGTGCCAGTAGTATTGGGACAGCTGGGGCCAACGTCCTGACTTTC. Translated, it gives CASSIGTAGANVLTF.

In this sample, this clone turned up a few times. V usage is TRBV4-3 and J usage is TRBJ2-7; 10 bases are a match to TRBD1. With 4 bases clipped from V and 5 bases from J, the junction kept 11 bases outside the gene matches. This CDR3 region has 16 residues. Germline values: CDR1 LGHNA, CDR2 YSLEER. The CDR3 DNA follows: TGCGCCAGCAGCCCTATCACCGGGACAGGGGCCGACGAGCAGTACTTC. It is translated as CASSPITGTGADEQYF.

The chain joins TRBV6-5 to TRBJ1-1; tentatively, D is TRBD1 (5 bases). The CDR3 has 15 amino acids. CDR1 MNHEY and CDR2 SVGAGI come from the germline V gene. The CDR3, as DNA: TGTGCAGTTAAGAAGGCAAACAGGATGAACACTGAAGCTTTCTTT. Translation: CAVKKANRMNTEAFF.

This clone was seen a few times. V and J are TRBV6-6 and TRBJ1-1; 9 bases map to TRBD1. This CDR3 contains 13 residues. The germline CDR1 and CDR2 sequences are MNHNY and SVGAGI (reference sequence). The junction had 6 bases not matched to a gene; V was cut back by 6 bases and J by 7 bases. CDR3 residues: CASSRGQGGEAFF. The CDR3 DNA reads TGTGCCAGCAGCCGGGGACAGGGAGGTGAAGCTTTCTTT.

This clone came up once. The V gene is TRBV7-7, the J gene TRBJ2-3, with D perhaps TRBD2 (7 bases). CDR1 and CDR2 (germline): SSHAT, FNYEAQ (reference sequence). V shed 5 bases and J shed 5 bases, with 23 bases lying between them. The CDR3 loop spans 17 amino acids. Here the CDR3 DNA reads TGTGCCAGCAGCCAAAGAGGGGGGGCCAACTCAGAAGATACGCAGTATTTT. Translating gives CASSQRGGANSEDTQYF.

The V and J genes are TRBV7-8 and TRBJ1-1; weak D call: TRBD1 (5 bases). Trimming took 4 bases from V and 1 from J, leaving 16 bases between them. CDR1 SGHVS and CDR2 FQNEAQ come from the germline V gene. This CDR3 comprises 16 residues. This chain's CDR3 is CASSSPAGLGNTEAFF. Here the CDR3 DNA reads TGTGCCAGCAGCTCGCCAGCGGGACTGGGGAACACTGAAGCTTTCTTT.

The chain joins TRBV18 to TRBJ2-1; 7 bases map to TRBD1. V dropped 5 bases and J dropped 10; count of bases not matched to a gene: 8. The CDR3 contains 13 residues. The V gene's germline CDR1 is KGHSH and CDR2 LQKENI. Here the CDR3 reads CASSADREGEQFF. The CDR3 DNA reads as TGTGCCAGCTCAGCCGACAGGGAAGGCGAGCAGTTCTTC.

Turning to this clone: Compared with germline, one end of the junction differs, possibly owing to a read error. V gene TRBV7-9 combines with J gene TRBJ1-2; D ambiguous. The V gene's germline CDR1 is SEHNR and CDR2 FQNEAQ (reference sequence). The CDR3 covers 13 residues. The CDR3 DNA follows: TGTTCCAGCAGCTCTCGACGGGACTATGGCTACACCTTC. Residues: CSSSSRRDYGYTF. Full variable domain (rest looked up from reference TRBV7-9 and TRBJ1-2): DTGVSQNPRHKITKRGQNVTFRCDPISEHNRLYWYRQTLGQGPEFLTYFQNEAQLEKSRLLSDRFSAERPKGSFSTLEIQRTEQGDSAMYLCSSSSRRDYGYTFGSGTRLTVV.

V gene TRBV4-1 combines with J gene TRBJ2-5, with 12 bases lining up with TRBD2. The CDR3 runs to 18 residues. Trimming cost V 1 base and J 5 bases; bases outside gene matches: 11. Per germline, CDR1 MGHRA and CDR2 YSYEKL. CDR3 residues: CASSQGATSGGGRETQYF. The CDR3 DNA follows: TGCGCCAGCAGCCAAGGGGCGACTAGCGGGGGTGGAAGGGAGACCCAGTACTTC.

The chain joins TRBV7-8 to TRBJ2-1; 8 nucleotides line up with TRBD2. Germline V lookup: CDR1 SGHVS, CDR2 FQNEAQ. V lost 1 base to trimming and J lost 1 base; unmatched junction nucleotides: 6. The CDR3 runs to 17 residues. The CDR3 loop is CASSLVGSGVSYNEQFF. In DNA, the CDR3 is TGTGCCAGCAGCTTAGTCGGTAGCGGGGTATCCTACAATGAGCAGTTCTTC.

DNA for the CDR3: TGTGCCAGCAGTGACCTGGCGTGGGGCGGCTACACCTTC. Its translation: CASSDLAWGGYTF. The J gene is TRBJ1-2, the V gene TRBV6-1; possible D gene TRBD1, 5 bases. Trimming shortened V by 3 bases and J by 8 bases, and 13 bases separated the two germline ends. Germline loops: CDR1 MNHNS, CDR2 SASEGT. The CDR3 has 13 amino acids.

The genes are TRBV27 and TRBJ2-3; D unclear. Germline V gene lookup returns CDR1 MNHEY and CDR2 SMNVEV (reference sequence). The CDR3 extends over 17 amino acids. V lost 3 bases and J 0 bases, leaving 16 bases between the germline ends. The CDR3 DNA reads TGTGCCAGCAGTTTTAAAGTGTACACCTCTAGCACAGATACGCAGTATTTT. Translating gives CASSFKVYTSSTDTQYF.

The V gene is TRBV7-8, the J gene TRBJ1-1; D is possibly TRBD1 (5 bases). The CDR3 sequence is 12 residues long. Trimming cost V 3 bases and J 4 bases, with 6 bases left between them. CDR1 and CDR2 from the germline V gene are SGHVS and FQNEAQ. The CDR3 sequence: CASSFRVTEAFF. Written as DNA, the CDR3 is TGTGCCAGCAGCTTCAGGGTCACTGAAGCTTTCTTT. Full variable domain (rest looked up from reference TRBV7-8 and TRBJ1-1): GAGVSQSPRYKVAKRGQDVALRCDPISGHVSLFWYQQALGQGPEFLTYFQNEAQLDKSGLPSDRFFAERPEGSVSTLKIQRTQQEDSAVYLCASSFRVTEAFFGQGTRLTVV.

The V and J genes are TRBV7-9 and TRBJ2-5, with 7 bases that match TRBD2. Looked up from germline, CDR1 is SEHNR and CDR2 is FQNEAQ (reference sequence). The CDR3 length is 15 residues. After removal of 2 bases from V and 2 bases from J, the junction contained 5 bases not matched to a gene. The CDR3 nucleotides read TGTGCCAGCAGCTTAACAGCGGGGAAGCAAGAGACCCAGTACTTC. This sequence encodes CASSLTAGKQETQYF. Supplemented by reference TRBV7-9 and TRBJ2-5, the full variable domain reads DTGVSQNPRHKITKRGQNVTFRCDPISEHNRLYWYRQTLGQGPEFLTYFQNEAQLEKSRLLSDRFSAERPKGSFSTLEIQRTEQGDSAMYLCASSLTAGKQETQYFGPGTRLLVL.

The gene calls are TRBV25-1 and TRBJ2-7, with TRBD1 matching 12 bases. The CDR3 consists of 16 residues. The junction had 8 bases not matched to a gene; V was cut back by 5 bases and J by 3 bases. Per germline, CDR1 MGHDK and CDR2 SYGVNS. CDR3 DNA sequence: TGTGCCAGCAGTCCCCTTGGGACAGGGGGCATCTACGAGCAGTACTTC. Its translation: CASSPLGTGGIYEQYF.

The gene calls are TRBV19 and TRBJ2-7, with TRBD1 identical over 10 bases. The V segment lost 7 bases and the J segment 6 bases; nucleotides outside the gene matches: 15. The CDR3 consists of 16 residues. The germline gives CDR1 LNHDA, CDR2 SQIVND (reference sequence). The CDR3 region is CASTTLPGQGSGEQYF. The CDR3 bases are TGTGCCAGTACCACCCTACCGGGACAGGGGAGCGGCGAGCAGTACTTC.

This clone came up once. The V and J genes are TRBV10-3 and TRBJ1-6; 7 positions agree with TRBD1. Germline V lookup: CDR1 ENHRY, CDR2 SYGVKD. The CDR3 is made up of 15 amino acids. V lost 6 bases, J lost 4 bases, and 6 bases stayed unmatched. CDR3 DNA: TGTGCCATCAGCGCCGCAGGGGGGTATAATTCACCCCTCCACTTT. It is translated as CAISAAGGYNSPLHF.

CDR3 amino acids: CASSSLPGLAKETQYF. The DNA for the CDR3 is TGTGCCAGCAGCTCTTTACCGGGACTAGCAAAAGAGACCCAGTACTTC. This chain connects TRBV27 to TRBJ2-5, with 9 bases aligning to TRBD2. There are 16 residues in the CDR3. Germline V gene lookup returns CDR1 MNHEY and CDR2 SMNVEV (reference sequence). Germline trimming cut 6 bases from V and 3 bases from J; bases unmatched to any gene: 11.

The chain joins TRBV6-1 to TRBJ1-1; the D gene is possibly TRBD1 (6 bases). The germline V and J ends were trimmed by 6 bases and 5 bases, with 10 bases remaining between them. Germline CDR1 MNHNS, CDR2 SASEGT. This CDR3 region has 12 residues. This CDR3 reads CASSIQGTEAFF. In DNA, the CDR3 is TGTGCCAGCAGCATCCAGGGGACTGAAGCTTTCTTT.

This clone was counted only a few times. The J gene is TRBJ1-3, the V gene TRBV11-2; no clear D gene. In germline, CDR1 is SGHAT, CDR2 FQNNGV. With 2 bases removed from V and 2 bases from J, the gap between germline ends came to 13 bases. CDR3 size: 16 residues. For the CDR3, the DNA is TGTGCCAGCAGCTTATCGGTGGTTTTTCCTGGAAACACCATATATTTT. Encoded protein: CASSLSVVFPGNTIYF. Based on the CDR3 plus reference TRBV11-2 and TRBJ1-3, the full variable domain is EAGVAQSPRYKIIEKRQSVAFWCNPISGHATLYWYQQILGQGPKLLIQFQNNGVVDDSQLPKDRFSAERLKGVDSTLKIQPAKLEDSAVYLCASSLSVVFPGNTIYFGEGSWLTVV.

The chain carries TRBV7-6 and TRBJ1-3; a possible D gene is TRBD1 (6 bases). The CDR3 is made up of 15 amino acids. V lost 3 bases to trimming and J lost 3 bases, with 12 bases between them. Germline values: CDR1 SGHVS, CDR2 FNYEAQ. CDR3 residues: CASSLGGAGGNTIYF. In DNA, the CDR3 is TGTGCCAGCAGCTTGGGGGGGGCAGGTGGAAACACCATATATTTT.

J is TRBJ2-1 and V is TRBV4-1; possibly TRBD2 for D (6 bases). V dropped 1 base and J dropped 16 bases, with 17 bases sitting between them. The V gene's germline CDR1 is MGHRA and CDR2 YSYEKL. This CDR3 has 13 amino acids. CDR3 bases: TGCGCCAGCAGCCAAGGTTCGAGGGACTCCTGTTTCTTC. It translates to CASSQGSRDSCFF.

The V gene is TRBV5-4, the J gene TRBJ2-2; tentative D call: TRBD1 (6 bases). V lost 0 bases and J lost 1, with 7 bases in between. Germline CDR1 SGHNT, CDR2 YYREEE (reference sequence). This CDR3 region has 15 residues. The CDR3 DNA sequence: TGTGCCAGCAGCTTGGCGACAGGGAACACCGGGGAGCTGTTTTTT. It yields the protein CASSLATGNTGELFF. Full variable domain (remainder filled in from reference TRBV5-4 and TRBJ2-2): ETGVTQSPTHLIKTRGQQVTLRCSSQSGHNTVSWYQQALGQGPQFIFQYYREEENGRGNFPPRFSGLQFPNYSSELNVNALELDDSALYLCASSLATGNTGELFFGEGSRLTVL.

The chain combines TRBV7-6 with TRBJ2-1; tentative D call: TRBD2 (5 bases). Germline CDR1 reads SGHVS; CDR2 reads FNYEAQ. The V end lost 5 bases, the J end lost 3 bases, and 11 bases lay between the germline ends. The CDR3 runs to 14 residues. The CDR3, as DNA: TGTGCCAGCAGCCGGTCCCGGGACTACAATGAGCAGTTCTTC. This encodes CASSRSRDYNEQFF.

The chain is built from TRBV5-4 and TRBJ2-2; 11 bases are a match to TRBD1. The CDR3 is 15 amino acids. The germline gives CDR1 SGHNT, CDR2 YYREEE (reference sequence). With 5 bases clipped from V and 5 bases from J, the junction kept 5 bases outside the gene matches. CDR3 in amino acids: CASSYGTGGTGELFF. The DNA for the CDR3 is TGTGCCAGCAGTTATGGGACAGGGGGAACCGGGGAGCTGTTTTTT.

The rearrangement joins TRBV5-1 to TRBJ2-7; perhaps TRBD1 as D (5 bases). The germline V gene encodes CDR1 SGHRS and CDR2 YFSETQ. CDR3 length: 11 residues. The V end lost 3 bases, the J end lost 6 bases, and 7 bases lay between the germline ends. As DNA, the CDR3 is TGCGCCAGCAGCTGGGGCGGCGAGCAGTACTTC. It specifies CASSWGGEQYF.

The V and J genes are TRBV9 and TRBJ1-1, with TRBD1 as a possible D gene (5 bases). The CDR3 is 13 amino acids. CDR1 and CDR2 (germline): SGDLS, YYNGEE. The germline V and J ends were trimmed by 4 bases and 7 bases, with 14 bases remaining between them. The CDR3 here is CASSFRGGIEAFF. The CDR3, as DNA: TGTGCCAGCAGCTTCCGGGGGGGGATTGAAGCTTTCTTT.